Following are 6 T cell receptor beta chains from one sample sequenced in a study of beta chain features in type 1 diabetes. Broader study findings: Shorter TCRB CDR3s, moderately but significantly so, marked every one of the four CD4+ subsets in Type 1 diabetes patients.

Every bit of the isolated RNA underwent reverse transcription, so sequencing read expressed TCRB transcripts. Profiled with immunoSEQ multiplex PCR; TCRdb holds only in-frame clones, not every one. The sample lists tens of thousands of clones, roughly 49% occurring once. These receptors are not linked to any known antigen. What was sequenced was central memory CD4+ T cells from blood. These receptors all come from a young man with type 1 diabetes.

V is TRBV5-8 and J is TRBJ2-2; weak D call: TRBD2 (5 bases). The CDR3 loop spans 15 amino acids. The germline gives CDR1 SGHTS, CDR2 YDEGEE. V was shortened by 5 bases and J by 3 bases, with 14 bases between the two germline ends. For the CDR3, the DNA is TGTGCCAGCAGTTTTAGCGCGTCCTACACCGGGGAGCTGTTTTTT. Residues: CASSFSASYTGELFF.

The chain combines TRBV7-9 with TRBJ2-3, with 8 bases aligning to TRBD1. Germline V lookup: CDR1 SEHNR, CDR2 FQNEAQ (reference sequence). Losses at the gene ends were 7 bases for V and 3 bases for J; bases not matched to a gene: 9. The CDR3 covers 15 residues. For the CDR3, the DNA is TGTGCCAGCACCGTCGTCGGACAGGGAACAGATACGCAGTATTTT. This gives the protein CASTVVGQGTDTQYF.

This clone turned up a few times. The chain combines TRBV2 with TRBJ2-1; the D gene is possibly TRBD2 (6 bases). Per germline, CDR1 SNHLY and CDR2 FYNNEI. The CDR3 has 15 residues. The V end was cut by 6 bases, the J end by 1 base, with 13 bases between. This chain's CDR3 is CASSRGSSSYNEQFF. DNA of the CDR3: TGTGCCAGCAGCCGGGGGTCCTCTTCCTACAATGAGCAGTTCTTC.

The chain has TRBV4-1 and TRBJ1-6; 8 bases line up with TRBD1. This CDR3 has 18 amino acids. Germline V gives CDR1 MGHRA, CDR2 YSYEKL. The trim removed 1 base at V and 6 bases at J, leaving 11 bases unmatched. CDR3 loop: CASSQAPPGQVINSPLHF. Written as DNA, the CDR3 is TGCGCCAGCAGCCAAGCGCCTCCGGGACAGGTCATTAATTCACCCCTCCACTTT.

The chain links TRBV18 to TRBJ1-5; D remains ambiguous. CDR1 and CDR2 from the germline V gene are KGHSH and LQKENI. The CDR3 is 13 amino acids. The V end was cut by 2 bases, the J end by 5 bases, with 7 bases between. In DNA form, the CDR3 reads TGTGCCAGCTCACCAAGAGAGGATCAGCCCCAGCATTTT. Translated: CASSPREDQPQHF.

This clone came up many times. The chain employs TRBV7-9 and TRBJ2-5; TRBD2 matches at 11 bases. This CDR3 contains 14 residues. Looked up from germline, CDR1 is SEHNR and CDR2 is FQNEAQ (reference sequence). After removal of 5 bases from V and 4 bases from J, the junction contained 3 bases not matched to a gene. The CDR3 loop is CASSLGTSGETQYF. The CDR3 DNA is TGTGCCAGCAGCCTAGGGACTAGCGGAGAGACCCAGTACTTC.